The rows below give T cell receptor beta chains drawn from one sample of a study of shared clonotypes between healthy human individuals. The protocol was immunoSEQ multiplex PCR, while the TCRdb copy is restricted to in-frame clones and leaves out a portion. The sample contains roughly 2.2 million clones, 92% of which appear only once. Material: naive CD4+ T cells from PBMCs. These receptor sequences come from a man aged 18 to 29 in good health. Some clones in this sample may be carry-over from other donors' samples. Both conserved end residues are part of each CDR3. The D gene is left open where the match is weak. Clone size appears in some rows only: once, few, many, or a class for an expanded clone.

v_call	j_call	clone_size	d_call	cdr3_nt	cdr3_aa
TRBV27	TRBJ1-2	.	.	TGTGCCAGCAGTTTATCCTCCGGGATCGGGGGCTACACCTTC	CASSLSSGIGGYTF
TRBV18	TRBJ2-7	.	.	TGTGCCAGCTCCCCCACAGTTTCCTACGAGCAGTACTTC	CASSPTVSYEQYF
TRBV19	TRBJ1-3	.	TRBD1	TGTGCCAGTAGCGGTGCAGGGGGCGAGGGAAACACCATATATTTT	CASSGAGGEGNTIYF
TRBV2	TRBJ1-5	.	.	TGTGCCAGCAGGGCCCGCGAGGGCATAGGGCAGCCCCAGCATTTT	CASRAREGIGQPQHF
TRBV28	TRBJ2-5	.	.	TGTGCCAGCAGTTTGCGGGTCAGCCTCCAAGAGACCCAGTACTTC	CASSLRVSLQETQYF
TRBV7-9	TRBJ2-7	.	TRBD2	TGTGCCAGCAGCTCACGCGGGGGGCTAGCGGTACGGTACGAGCAGTACTTC	CASSSRGGLAVRYEQYF
TRBV27	TRBJ1-5	.	.	TGTGCCAGCAGTGCACAGGGTCAGCCCCAGCATTTT	CASSAQGQPQHF
TRBV11-2	TRBJ1-2	.	TRBD1	TGTGCCAGCAGCTTGGGGGGACAGGGAATGGTACGAGGCTACACCTTC	CASSLGGQGMVRGYTF
TRBV9	TRBJ2-2	.	.	TGTGCCAGCAGCGCGCAGAACACCGGGGAGCTGTTTTTT	CASSAQNTGELFF
TRBV11-2	TRBJ2-5	.	.	TGTGCCAGCAGCTTAGATCGGGGTTCGGGGTCCCAGTACTTC	CASSLDRGSGSQYF
TRBV28	TRBJ2-1	.	.	TGTGCCAGCAGTTTAAGGGGCAATGAGCAGTTCTTC	CASSLRGNEQFF
TRBV29-1	TRBJ2-7	.	TRBD2	TGCAGCGTTCACTTGGGGGGGATGAAGCAGTACTTC	CSVHLGGMKQYF
TRBV9	TRBJ2-5	.	.	TGTGCCAGCAGCGTACGGGCAGGGGCGTATGAGCAGTACTTC	CASSVRAGAYEQYF
TRBV7-3	TRBJ1-2	.	.	TGTGCCAGCAGTAAGACCGGGACACGGCTTACCTATGGCTACACCTTC	CASSKTGTRLTYGYTF
TRBV9	TRBJ1-3	.	.	TGTGCCAGCAGTCGGGGAGGGGTCTCTGGAAACACCATATATTTT	CASSRGGVSGNTIYF
TRBV6-5	TRBJ2-5	once	.	TGTGCCAGCAGTCGTCTAGCACAAGAGACCCAGTACTTC	CASSRLAQETQYF
TRBV7-8	TRBJ2-1	.	TRBD2	TGTGCCAGCAGCTTACGTGGACTAGCGGGAATAAATGAGCAGTTCTTC	CASSLRGLAGINEQFF
TRBV11-3	TRBJ2-3	.	TRBD1	TGTGCCAGCAGCTTAGGCGGGACAGGGGGGACAGATACGCAGTATTTT	CASSLGGTGGTDTQYF
TRBV2	TRBJ1-2	.	TRBD1	TGTGCCAGCAGTGCCGGACAGGGGCTATACTATGGCTACACCTTC	CASSAGQGLYYGYTF
TRBV28	TRBJ1-2	once	.	TGTGCCAGCAGTTGGGGGAACTATGGCTACACCTTC	CASSWGNYGYTF
TRBV7-2	TRBJ2-5	.	.	TGTGCCAGCAGCTTTTCCCTCGGTGAGACCCAGTACTTC	CASSFSLGETQYF
TRBV28	TRBJ2-2	.	.	TGTGCCAGCAGTGGGTTTACCGGGGAGCTGTTTTTT	CASSGFTGELFF
TRBV5-1	TRBJ2-1	.	.	TGCGCCAGCAGCTTGATGGCTAGCGACTACAATGAGCAGTTCTTC	CASSLMASDYNEQFF
TRBV28	TRBJ1-1	.	.	TGTGCCAGCAGCCCCATTGGCGGGGGAATGAACACTGAAGCTTTCTTT	CASSPIGGGMNTEAFF
TRBV4-1	TRBJ1-2	.	TRBD1	TGCGCCAGCAGCCAAGGGGACAGGGAGTTTGGCTACACCTTC	CASSQGDREFGYTF
TRBV25-1	TRBJ2-3	.	TRBD2	TGTGCCAGCAGACCCAATCTTGGCGGGAGGGCCTGCACAGATACGCAGTATTTT	CASRPNLGGRACTDTQYF
TRBV30	TRBJ2-3	.	.	TGTGCCTGGAGCGGGACACCGGGGGATACGCAGTATTTT	CAWSGTPGDTQYF
TRBV12-2	TRBJ2-1	.	.	TGTGCAAGTCGCTTAGTCTTTGGGACTAGCGGGAGCTACAATGAGCAGTTCTTC	CASRLVFGTSGSYNEQFF
TRBV11-2	TRBJ2-7	.	.	TGTGCCAGCAGCCAAGACGACTACGAGCAGTACTTC	CASSQDDYEQYF
TRBV10-3	TRBJ2-5	once	TRBD2	TGTGCCATCAGTGAGTCCGAGGCTAGCGGGGAGACCCAGTACTTC	CAISESEASGETQYF
TRBV28	TRBJ2-1	.	TRBD2	TGTGCCAGCAGTTCAGCGGGACCTTCTTACAATGAGCAGTTCTTC	CASSSAGPSYNEQFF
TRBV2	TRBJ1-1	.	.	TGTGCCAGCAGGACGGGAGGGACGAACACTGAAGCTTTCTTT	CASRTGGTNTEAFF